Listed here are 13 T cell receptor beta chains from one sample, sequenced in a study of T-cell reconstitution after alpha-beta-depleted transplantation in children. Using unique molecular identifiers, the investigators prepared the TCRbeta library. TCRdb reprocessed the PCR reads with MiXCR, giving one entry per CDR3 protein. The sample lists about 610,000 distinct CDR3 sequences; roughly a tenth were seen once. The specimen was PBMCs from the stem cell graft donor, collected from the stem cell graft. The receptors originated from a human donor who donated a stem cell graft to a child with acute myeloid leukemia.

The V and J genes are TRBV29-1 and TRBJ1-2; the D is unclear. The CDR3 spans 12 residues. V was trimmed by 7 bases and J by 8 bases, leaving 17 bases between them. CDR1 is SQVTM, CDR2 ANQGSEA, per germline. CDR3 sequence reads: CSAFWASGGYTF. CDR3 DNA: TGCAGCGCTTTCTGGGCCTCGGGCGGCTACACCTTC.

This clonotype was seen repeatedly, ten times or more. The rearrangement links TRBV25-1 to TRBJ2-3; TRBD2 might be the D (5 bases). The CDR3 is 13 residues long. Germline lookup yields CDR1 MGHDK and CDR2 SYGVNS. The V and J ends lost 10 bases and 2 bases respectively, with 13 bases between them. The CDR3 DNA follows: TGTGCCACCTTCGGGGAGACCACAGATACGCAGTATTTT. Encoded protein: CATFGETTDTQYF.

Many counts were recorded for this clonotype. This chain joins TRBV24-1 and TRBJ1-5; 7 bases agree with TRBD1. Losses at the gene ends were 3 bases for V and 2 bases for J; bases not matched to a gene: 3. This CDR3 spans 15 amino acids. CDR1 and CDR2 (germline): KGHDR, SFDVKD. Here the CDR3 DNA reads TGTGCCACCAGTGATGACGACAGGGGCAATCAGCCCCAGCATTTT. This encodes CATSDDDRGNQPQHF.

The chain couples TRBV7-2 to TRBJ1-1; D not certain. CDR1 SGHTA and CDR2 FQGNSA come from the germline V gene. This CDR3 has 14 residues. V gave up 2 bases and J gave up 4 bases, with 11 bases separating them. The CDR3 region has the DNA TGTGCCAGCAGCTTAATCGGTTCAGTCACTGAAGCTTTCTTT. It specifies CASSLIGSVTEAFF.

As for this clonotype: Here the CDR3 omits its conserved ending phenylalanine or tryptophan, so a read error is the likely source. The chain has TRBV10-3 and TRBJ2-1; a weak D match, TRBD1 (5 bases). Germline V gene lookup returns CDR1 ENHRY and CDR2 SYGVKD. The CDR3 totals 14 residues. The V end was cut by 0 bases, the J end by 6 bases, with 9 bases between. The CDR3 protein is CAISESQGSNEQFV. The CDR3 DNA is TGTGCCATCAGTGAGTCTCAGGGATCCAATGAGCAGTTCGTC.

This chain uses TRBV29-1 with TRBJ1-2; 9 bases align to TRBD1. From germline, CDR1 is SQVTM and CDR2 ANQGSEA. J gave up 6 bases and V 7 bases, and 12 bases lay outside the gene matches. This CDR3 contains 14 residues. The CDR3 is CSGGATGQGNGYTF. As DNA, the CDR3 is TGCAGCGGCGGGGCGACGGGACAGGGTAATGGCTACACCTTC.

In this sample, this clonotype turned up a few times. V is TRBV20-1 and J is TRBJ2-2; unclear D gene. Germline V gene lookup returns CDR1 DFQATT and CDR2 SNEGSKA (reference sequence). V lost 2 bases and J lost 3, with 13 bases in between. This CDR3 has 15 residues. CDR3 amino acids: CSARPPGRDTGELFF. The CDR3 DNA follows: TGCAGTGCTAGACCTCCCGGAAGGGACACCGGGGAGCTGTTTTTT.

This clonotype was observed a single time. The rearrangement uses TRBV9 and TRBJ2-1, with 9 bases lining up with TRBD2. Per germline, CDR1 SGDLS and CDR2 YYNGEE. With V trimmed by 1 base and J by 7 bases, 9 bases remained unmatched. The CDR3 runs 16 residues. CDR3 amino acids: CASSVNIAGEGNEQFF. The CDR3 DNA is TGTGCCAGCAGCGTAAACATAGCGGGAGAAGGGAATGAGCAGTTCTTC. Filled out from reference TRBV9 and TRBJ2-1, the complete variable domain reads DSGVTQTPKHLITATGQRVTLRCSPRSGDLSVYWYQQSLDQGLQFLIQYYNGEERAKGNILERFSAQQFPDLHSELNLSSLELGDSALYFCASSVNIAGEGNEQFFGPGTRLTVL.

The V call is TRBV18, the J call TRBJ2-4; TRBD1 aligns across 12 bases. The length of the CDR3 is 14 residues. Losses at the gene ends were 3 bases for V and 9 bases for J; bases not matched to a gene: 3. Germline V gives CDR1 KGHSH, CDR2 LQKENI. The CDR3 here is CASSPGQGAGIQYF. As DNA, the CDR3 is TGTGCCAGCTCACCGGGACAGGGGGCCGGCATTCAGTACTTC.

The chain is built from TRBV29-1 and TRBJ2-1, with a possible D match to TRBD2 (6 bases). Trimming stripped 8 bases from V and 7 bases from J, with 12 bases between. This CDR3 contains 11 residues. Germline lookup yields CDR1 SQVTM and CDR2 ANQGSEA. The CDR3 DNA reads TGCAGCCTGGGGGGAGTGAATGAGCAGTTCTTC. This gives the protein CSLGGVNEQFF.

This chain links TRBV20-1 with TRBJ2-5, with D possibly being TRBD1 (6 bases). Germline-derived CDR1 and CDR2 are DFQATT and SNEGSKA (reference sequence). The CDR3 consists of 12 residues. The V end was cut by 5 bases, the J end by 5 bases, with 12 bases between. CDR3 sequence reads: CSAHQGTETQYF. The CDR3 nucleotides are TGCAGTGCTCACCAGGGGACCGAGACCCAGTACTTC.

This clonotype was recorded at least ten times. J is TRBJ2-2 and V is TRBV20-1; D call uncertain. The CDR3 covers 14 residues. Trimming stripped 3 bases from V and 3 bases from J, with 11 bases between. Germline lookup yields CDR1 DFQATT and CDR2 SNEGSKA (reference sequence). CDR3 nucleotides: TGCAGTGCTAGGGAACCTCGGGACACCGGGGAGCTGTTTTTT. Its protein is CSAREPRDTGELFF.

The table lists this clonotype with many counts. The chain couples TRBV29-1 to TRBJ2-7, with D hard to call. Germline loops: CDR1 SQVTM, CDR2 ANQGSEA. Trimming took off 7 bases at V and 4 bases at J, with 11 bases between the two ends. The CDR3 runs to 11 residues. The CDR3 nucleotides read TGCAGCGCCGTTAGTCTGTACGAGCAGTACTTC. Amino acids: CSAVSLYEQYF.